These T cell receptor beta chains were read from a single sample in a study of cytomegalovirus exposure and HLA in healthy donors. The assay was immunoSEQ multiplex PCR, and TCRdb's table has in-frame clones only and misses some. This table has approximately 240,000 clones, 82% appearing once. Material for sequencing was PBMCs. These receptors came from a woman in her thirties or forties in good health and CMV-seropositive. The CDR3 runs from the conserved cysteine through the conserved F or W. D genes are given only for firm matches. Only part of the rows carry a size: once, few, many, or a class if the clone is expanded.

V: TRBV9; D: -; size: -; J: TRBJ1-4; CDR3: CASSVAGDWDEKLFF; DNA: TGTGCCAGCAGCGTAGCTGGGGACTGGGATGAAAAACTGTTTTTT
V: TRBV30; D: TRBD1; size: -; J: TRBJ1-5; CDR3: CAWSTGQGGNQPQHF; DNA: TGTGCCTGGAGTACGGGACAGGGAGGAAATCAGCCCCAGCATTTT
V: TRBV7-9; D: TRBD1; size: -; J: TRBJ1-1; CDR3: CASSSIGQGPTEAFF; DNA: TGTGCCAGCAGTAGTATAGGACAGGGACCCACTGAAGCTTTCTTT
V: TRBV6-1; D: -; size: few; J: TRBJ1-2; CDR3: CASSAGANYGYTF; DNA: TGTGCCAGCAGTGCAGGGGCCAACTATGGCTACACCTTC
V: TRBV7-9; D: -; size: -; J: TRBJ1-4; CDR3: CASSFGQDPKLFF; DNA: TGTGCCAGCAGCTTCGGACAAGACCCAAAACTGTTTTTT
V: TRBV19; D: -; size: -; J: TRBJ1-4; CDR3: CASSIEPGLVLFF; DNA: TGTGCCAGTAGTATTGAGCCCGGACTCGTGCTGTTTTTT
V: TRBV5-1; D: TRBD1; size: -; J: TRBJ1-1; CDR3: CASSGTGENTEAFF; DNA: TGCGCCAGCAGCGGTACAGGGGAAAACACTGAAGCTTTCTTT
V: TRBV2; D: -; size: once; J: TRBJ1-3; CDR3: CASSLLGEGWASSGNTIYF; DNA: TGTGCCAGCAGTCTTTTAGGGGAAGGCTGGGCATCATCTGGAAACACCATATATTTT
V: TRBV4-2; D: TRBD2; size: -; J: TRBJ2-5; CDR3: CASSQGTSGAQYQETQYF; DNA: TGTGCCAGCAGCCAAGGGACTAGCGGGGCACAGTACCAAGAGACCCAGTACTTC
V: TRBV4-3; D: -; size: -; J: TRBJ1-2; CDR3: CASSQEVGGVGGYTF; DNA: TGCGCCAGCAGCCAAGAAGTCGGGGGGGTAGGTGGCTACACCTTC
V: TRBV2; D: TRBD1; size: few; J: TRBJ1-4; CDR3: CASRPGTVEKLFF; DNA: TGTGCCAGCAGACCTGGGACAGTTGAAAAACTGTTTTTT
V: TRBV19; D: TRBD1; size: -; J: TRBJ1-1; CDR3: CASSIRTGGFTEAFF; DNA: TGTGCCAGTAGTATCCGGACAGGGGGCTTCACTGAAGCTTTCTTT
V: TRBV5-4; D: -; size: -; J: TRBJ2-7; CDR3: CASSLGASGGTTSYEQYF; DNA: TGTGCCAGCAGCTTGGGGGCAAGTGGGGGCACAACCTCCTACGAGCAGTACTTC
V: TRBV19; D: -; size: -; J: TRBJ2-3; CDR3: CASSMRPPDTQYF; DNA: TGTGCCAGTAGTATGCGGCCCCCGGATACGCAGTATTTT
V: TRBV9; D: TRBD1; size: -; J: TRBJ1-3; CDR3: CASSTHQDRGLGNTIYF; DNA: TGTGCCAGCAGCACTCATCAGGACAGGGGGTTGGGAAACACCATATATTTT
V: TRBV11-2; D: -; size: -; J: TRBJ2-7; CDR3: CASVPGLSTKQYF; DNA: TGTGCCAGCGTCCCCGGTCTATCTACGAAGCAGTACTTC
V: TRBV4-3; D: -; size: -; J: TRBJ2-5; CDR3: CASSLYRVQETQYF; DNA: TGCGCCAGCAGCCTCTACAGGGTTCAAGAGACCCAGTACTTC
V: TRBV4-2; D: TRBD1; size: -; J: TRBJ1-1; CDR3: CASSQGTGQVTEAFF; DNA: TGTGCCAGCAGCCAAGGGACAGGGCAGGTAACTGAAGCTTTCTTT